This T cell receptor (beta chain) comes out of a study of cytomegalovirus exposure and HLA in healthy donors. At the level of the study: An early release of data contained 75 million to 90 million unique TCRs, which came from HLA-typed donors. Study-wide points: Later, an analysis found that common viral pathogens appeared to be linked with several of the most significant clusters.

Per germline, CDR1 MGHDK and CDR2 SYGVNS. The CDR3 runs to 16 residues. About this clone: Its antigen is undetermined.

Primers for the PCR totalled 60 Vbeta and 13 Jbeta. Produced via immunoSEQ multiplex PCR; TCRdb's table is partial and in-frame only. There are about 150,000 clones in the sample; 65% to 85% occur only once, and around 6.5% lies in the top ten. The sequenced sample was PBMCs. This sequence originates from a male donor in good health and CMV-seropositive. The rearrangement joins TRBV25-1 to TRBJ2-5, with 10 nucleotides matching TRBD2. The J call may be in error: the DNA end matches TRBJ2-7 better. The CDR3 DNA is TGTGCCAGCAGTGAACTCCTAGCGGGAGCATCCTACGAGCAGTACTTC. Its translation is CASSELLAGASYEQYF.